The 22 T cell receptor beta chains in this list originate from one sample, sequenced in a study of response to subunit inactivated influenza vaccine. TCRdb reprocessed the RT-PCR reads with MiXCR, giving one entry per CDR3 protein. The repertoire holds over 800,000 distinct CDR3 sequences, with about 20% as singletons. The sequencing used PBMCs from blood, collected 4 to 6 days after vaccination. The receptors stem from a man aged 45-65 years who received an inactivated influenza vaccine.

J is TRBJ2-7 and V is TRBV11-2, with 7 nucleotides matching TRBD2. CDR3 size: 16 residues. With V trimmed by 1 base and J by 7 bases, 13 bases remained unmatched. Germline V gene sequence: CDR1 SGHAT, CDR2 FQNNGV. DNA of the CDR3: TGTGCCAGCAGCTTAGTCTGGGGGGGGGAATCGGGAGAGCAGTACTTC. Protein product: CASSLVWGGESGEQYF.

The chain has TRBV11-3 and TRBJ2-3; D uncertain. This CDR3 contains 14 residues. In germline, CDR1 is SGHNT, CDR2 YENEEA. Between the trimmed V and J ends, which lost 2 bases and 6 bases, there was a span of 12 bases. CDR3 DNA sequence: TGTGCCAGCAGCTTAAGGCCCCAAGGGGATACGCAGTATTTT. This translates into CASSLRPQGDTQYF.

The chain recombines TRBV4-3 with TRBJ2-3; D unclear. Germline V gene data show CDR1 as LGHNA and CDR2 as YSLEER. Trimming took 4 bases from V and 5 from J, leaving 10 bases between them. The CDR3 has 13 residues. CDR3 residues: CASSRAALDTQYF. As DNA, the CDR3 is TGCGCCAGCAGCCGTGCAGCCTTAGATACGCAGTATTTT.

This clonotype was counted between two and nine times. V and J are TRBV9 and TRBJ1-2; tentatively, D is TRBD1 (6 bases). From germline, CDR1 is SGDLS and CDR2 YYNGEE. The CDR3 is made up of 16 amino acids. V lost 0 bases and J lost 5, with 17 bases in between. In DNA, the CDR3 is TGTGCCAGCAGCGTAGTGGGGGCGAGAGGGGATTATGGCTACACCTTC. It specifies CASSVVGARGDYGYTF.

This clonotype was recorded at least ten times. The CDR3 loop is CAISYTTIAGANVLTF. The CDR3 coding sequence is TGTGCCATCAGCTATACCACAATAGCTGGGGCCAACGTCCTGACTTTC. This chain joins TRBV10-3 and TRBJ2-6; unclear D gene. V gave up 6 bases and J gave up 2 bases, with 14 bases separating them. Germline-derived CDR1 and CDR2 are ENHRY and SYGVKD. The length of the CDR3 is 16 residues.

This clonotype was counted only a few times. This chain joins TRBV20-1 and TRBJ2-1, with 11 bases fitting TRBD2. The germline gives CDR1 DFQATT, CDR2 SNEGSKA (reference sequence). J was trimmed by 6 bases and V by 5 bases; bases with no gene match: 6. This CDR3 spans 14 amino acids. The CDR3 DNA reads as TGCAGTGCTCTACTAGCGGGAGTCTCCAATGAGCAGTTCTTC. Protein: CSALLAGVSNEQFF.

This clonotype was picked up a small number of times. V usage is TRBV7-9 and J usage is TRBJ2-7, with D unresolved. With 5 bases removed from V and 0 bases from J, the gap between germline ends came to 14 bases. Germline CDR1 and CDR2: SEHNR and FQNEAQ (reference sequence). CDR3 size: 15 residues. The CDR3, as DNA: TGTGCCAGCAGCATGGGTGTTGGGATCTCCTACGAGCAGTACTTC. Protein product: CASSMGVGISYEQYF.

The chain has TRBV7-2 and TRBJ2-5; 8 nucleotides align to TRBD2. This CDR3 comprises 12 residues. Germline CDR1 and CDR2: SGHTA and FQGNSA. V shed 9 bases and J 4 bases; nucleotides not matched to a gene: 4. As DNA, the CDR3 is TGTGCCAGGTCGGGGGGGGGAGAGACCCAGTACTTC. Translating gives CARSGGGETQYF.

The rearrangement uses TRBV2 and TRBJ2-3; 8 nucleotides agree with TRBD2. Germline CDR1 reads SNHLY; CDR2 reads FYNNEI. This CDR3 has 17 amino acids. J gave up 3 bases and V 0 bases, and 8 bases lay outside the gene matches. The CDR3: CASSEAYGTRDTDTQYF. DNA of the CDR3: TGTGCCAGCAGTGAAGCGTATGGGACTAGAGATACAGATACGCAGTATTTT.

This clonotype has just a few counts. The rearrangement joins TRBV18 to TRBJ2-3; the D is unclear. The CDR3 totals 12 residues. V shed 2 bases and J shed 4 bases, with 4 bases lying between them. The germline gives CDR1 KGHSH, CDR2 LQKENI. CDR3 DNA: TGTGCCAGCTCACCAACCCCAGATACGCAGTATTTT. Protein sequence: CASSPTPDTQYF.

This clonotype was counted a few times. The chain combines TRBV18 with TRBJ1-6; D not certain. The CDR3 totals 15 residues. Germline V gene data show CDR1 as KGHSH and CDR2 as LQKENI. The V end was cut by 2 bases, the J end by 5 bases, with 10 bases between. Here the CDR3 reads CASSPGRVDNSPLHF. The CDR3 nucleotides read TGTGCCAGCTCACCAGGGCGGGTCGATAATTCACCCCTCCACTTT.

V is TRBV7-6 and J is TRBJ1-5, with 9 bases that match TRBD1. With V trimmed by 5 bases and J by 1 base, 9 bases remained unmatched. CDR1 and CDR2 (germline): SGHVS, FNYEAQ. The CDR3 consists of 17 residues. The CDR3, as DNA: TGTGCCAGCAGCGCAGGACAGGGGTGGGCAAGCAATCAGCCCCAGCATTTT. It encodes CASSAGQGWASNQPQHF.

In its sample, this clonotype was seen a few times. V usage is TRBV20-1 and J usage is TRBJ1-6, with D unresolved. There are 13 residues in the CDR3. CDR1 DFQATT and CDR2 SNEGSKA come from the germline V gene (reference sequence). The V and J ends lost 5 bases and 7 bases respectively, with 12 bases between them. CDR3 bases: TGCAGTGCTTATATCGGTTGGAATTCACCCCTCCACTTT. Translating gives CSAYIGWNSPLHF.

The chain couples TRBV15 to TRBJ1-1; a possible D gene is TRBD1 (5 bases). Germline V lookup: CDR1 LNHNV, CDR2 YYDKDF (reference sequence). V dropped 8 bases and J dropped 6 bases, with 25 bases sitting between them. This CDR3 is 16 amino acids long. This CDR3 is CATGHAVSSGPPEAFF. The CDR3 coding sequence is TGTGCCACCGGACACGCCGTCAGCAGCGGCCCTCCTGAAGCTTTCTTT. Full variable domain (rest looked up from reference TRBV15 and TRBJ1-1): DAMVIQNPRYQVTQFGKPVTLSCSQTLNHNVMYWYQQKSSQAPKLLFHYYDKDFNNEADTPDNFQSRRPNTSFCFLDIRSPGLGDTAMYLCATGHAVSSGPPEAFFGQGTRLTVV.

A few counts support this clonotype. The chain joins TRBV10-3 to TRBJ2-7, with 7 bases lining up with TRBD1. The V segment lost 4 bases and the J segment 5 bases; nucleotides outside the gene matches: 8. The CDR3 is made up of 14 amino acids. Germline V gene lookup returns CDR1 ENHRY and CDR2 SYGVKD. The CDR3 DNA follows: TGTGCCATCAGTGCGACAGGGTTCGGTGACGAGCAGTACTTC. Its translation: CAISATGFGDEQYF.

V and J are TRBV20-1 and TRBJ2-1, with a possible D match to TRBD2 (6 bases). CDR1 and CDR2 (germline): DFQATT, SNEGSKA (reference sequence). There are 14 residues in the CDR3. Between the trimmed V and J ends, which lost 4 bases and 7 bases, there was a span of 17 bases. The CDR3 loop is CSATSGSRENEQFF. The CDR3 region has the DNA TGCAGTGCTACTTCCGGGAGTCGGGAGAATGAGCAGTTCTTC.

The CDR3 DNA reads as TGTGCCAGCAGCCCTCAGACTAGTGTGGCAGATACGCAGTATTTT. This translates into CASSPQTSVADTQYF. J is TRBJ2-3 and V is TRBV4-2, with D maybe TRBD2 (6 bases). Germline V CDR1 and CDR2: LGHNA, YNFKEQ. The CDR3 spans 15 residues. V was pared by 4 bases and J by 4 bases, with 15 bases between.

Here the CDR3 reads CSEVAGTTEAFF. DNA of the CDR3: TGCAGTGAGGTCGCCGGGACAACTGAAGCTTTCTTT. This sequence joins TRBV20-1 and TRBJ1-1; D may be TRBD1 (6 bases). V lost 7 bases and J lost 5, with 14 bases in between. From germline, CDR1 is DFQATT and CDR2 SNEGSKA (reference sequence). This CDR3 region has 12 residues.

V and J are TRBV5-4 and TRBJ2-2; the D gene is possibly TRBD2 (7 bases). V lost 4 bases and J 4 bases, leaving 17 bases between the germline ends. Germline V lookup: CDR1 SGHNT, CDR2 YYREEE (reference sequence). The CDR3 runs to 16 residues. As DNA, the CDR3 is TGTGCCAGCAGCCTCGGTACGGGGGGCAGCACCGGGGAGCTGTTTTTT. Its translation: CASSLGTGGSTGELFF.

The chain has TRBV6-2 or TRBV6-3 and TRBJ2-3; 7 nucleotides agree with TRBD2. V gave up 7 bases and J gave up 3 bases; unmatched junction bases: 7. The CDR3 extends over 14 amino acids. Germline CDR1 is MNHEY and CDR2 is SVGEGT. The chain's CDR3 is CASTRAGMTDTQYF. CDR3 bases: TGTGCCAGCACCCGAGCGGGAATGACAGATACGCAGTATTTT.

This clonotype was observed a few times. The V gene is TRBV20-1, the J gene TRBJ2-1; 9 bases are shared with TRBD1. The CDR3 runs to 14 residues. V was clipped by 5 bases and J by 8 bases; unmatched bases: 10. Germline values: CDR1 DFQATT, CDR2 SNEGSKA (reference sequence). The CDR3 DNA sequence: TGCAGTGCTTCCCCGGGACAGGGTCTCCATGAGCAGTTCTTC. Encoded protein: CSASPGQGLHEQFF.

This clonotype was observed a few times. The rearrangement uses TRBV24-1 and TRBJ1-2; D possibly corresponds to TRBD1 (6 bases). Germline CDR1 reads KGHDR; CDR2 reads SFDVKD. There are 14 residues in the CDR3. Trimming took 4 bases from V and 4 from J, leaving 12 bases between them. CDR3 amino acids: CATSDRSDSYGYTF. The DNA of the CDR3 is TGTGCCACCAGTGACCGATCGGACAGCTATGGCTACACCTTC.